The clone carrying this T cell receptor beta chain has only one observation. The antigen remains unidentified. CDR1 is MNHEY and CDR2 is SVGAGI in the germline V gene. The CDR3 extends over 14 amino acids. Between the trimmed V and J ends, which lost 2 bases and 7 bases, there was a span of 11 bases. These data originate in a study of beta chain features in type 1 diabetes. Study-level results: A cDNA-based sequencing approach could over-represent cells with high TCR expression.

Every bit of the isolated RNA underwent reverse transcription, so sequencing read expressed TCRB transcripts. Assay: immunoSEQ multiplex PCR; the TCRdb copy retains only in-frame clones and omits some. This repertoire shows hundreds of thousands of clones, 12% to 15% found once; its top ten account for more than 6.5%. The TCR comes from a man younger than 45 in good health. The specimen was central memory CD4+ T cells from blood. The chain links TRBV6-5 to TRBJ1-4; D is unresolved. CDR3 sequence reads: CASSYGQAGEKLFF. The CDR3 nucleotides are TGTGCCAGCAGTTACGGGCAGGCCGGTGAAAAACTGTTTTTT.